This T cell receptor beta chain was sequenced for a study of identifying expanded T cells in peripheral blood. General study findings and limits: Differentially abundant clones: around 1.2 between replicates, 16.4 at two to three weeks, around 20 at four.

In the case of this clone: Its cognate antigen is unknown.

Generated by immunoSEQ multiplex PCR, the TCRdb table keeps only in-frame clones and is missing some. The top ten clones hold approximately 14% of a sample with 97,000 or so clones, approximately 89% of them seen once. During the collection period, no donor immune events like infections were recorded. Trimming stripped 6 bases from V and 0 bases from J, with 7 bases between. The CDR3 is made up of 13 amino acids. CDR1 and CDR2 from the germline V gene are SGHAT and FQNNGV. This chain uses TRBV11-2 with TRBJ2-3; D remains unclear. The sample consisted of blood. The receptor was derived from a person between 18 and 75 years old in good health. CDR3 sequence (DNA): TGTGCCAGCAGGGTGGTAAGCACAGATACGCAGTATTTT. Amino acids: CASRVVSTDTQYF.